This T cell receptor (beta chain) was captured by sequencing in a study of T cells in Graves' hyperthyroidism and ophthalmopathy. General observations from the study: Ophthalmopathy, which appeared later, was predicted by the model a median about 6.8 months before onset. Most expanded thyroid clonotypes above 0.001 also appeared in blood.

Each person with ophthalmopathy scored at least 3 on the Clinical Activity Score, reached NOSPECS grade 4 or higher, and had been ill under 3 months. Roughly 9.1 ml of fresh peripheral blood supplied the PBMCs. The investigators amplified TCR beta CDR3 regions from RNA transcripts. RT-PCR in the first round (using the HTBI primer set) targeted the TCR CDR3. TCRdb fed the multiplex PCR reads into MiXCR, producing one record per CDR3 protein. The repertoire holds approximately 600,000 distinct CDR3 sequences, with roughly 14% as singletons. This clonotype was counted at least ten times. Its matching antigen is unknown. V dropped 4 bases and J dropped 1 base, with 4 bases sitting between them. This CDR3 comprises 13 residues. CDR1 SNHLY and CDR2 FYNNEI come from the germline V gene.

The sequenced sample was blood. J is TRBJ2-2 and V is TRBV2; no clear D. This clonotype originated in a woman between 40 and 50 years old with Graves' ophthalmopathy. Here the CDR3 DNA reads TGTGCCAGCAGTGCGGAGAACACCGGGGAGCTGTTTTTT. Encoded protein: CASSAENTGELFF.